The rows below give T cell receptor beta chains drawn from one sample of a study of blood T cell repertoires in COVID-19. Here immunoSEQ multiplex PCR was the method, and the copy in TCRdb shows in-frame clones only, minus some. The table shows roughly 260,000 clones, with roughly 85% occurring only once. Material for sequencing was peripheral blood. These receptor sequences come from a woman between 18 and 29 years old with acute or convalescent COVID-19. Each CDR3 is given with its conserved first and last residue. A D gene is named only where the DNA matches it firmly. Clone size is given for some rows only: seen once, a few or many times, or a class if the clone is expanded.

>few|.|TRBJ1-2|TRBV21-1
TGTGCCAGCAGCAAGACAGACATTAACTATGGCTACACCTTC
CASSKTDINYGYTF
>.|TRBD2|TRBJ2-3|TRBV3-1/TRBV3-2
TGTGCCAGCAGCCAACGCGGGAGGGCCTCTAGAGATACGCAGTATTTT
CASSQRGRASRDTQYF
>many|TRBD2|TRBJ2-1|TRBV19
TGTGCCAGTAGTTTTAGCGGGAGCACCTACAATGAGCAGTTCTTC
CASSFSGSTYNEQFF
>.|TRBD2|TRBJ2-7|TRBV19
TGTGCCAGTAGTCAGCGCGGCGGGGGAAACGAGCAGTACTTC
CASSQRGGGNEQYF
>.|.|TRBJ2-5|TRBV7-2
TGTGCCAGCAGCTTGCTCGGGGACCAAGAGACCCAGTACTTC
CASSLLGDQETQYF
>.|TRBD2|TRBJ2-5|TRBV7-2
TGTGCCAGCAGGTTTTCAGCGGGAGGTTGGGAGACCCAGTACTTC
CASRFSAGGWETQYF
>once|TRBD1|TRBJ2-3|TRBV30
TGTGCCTGGAAGGGTTTCAGGGGGCGGATAGATACGCAGTATTTT
CAWKGFRGRIDTQYF
>.|TRBD2|TRBJ2-7|TRBV10-3
TGTGCCATCAGCCCGGGACTAGCGCTAAGCGAGCAGTACTTC
CAISPGLALSEQYF
>.|TRBD2|TRBJ2-6|TRBV20-1
TGCAGTGCTAGTTTTCGGGAGGGCCAGGATGGGGCCAACGTCCTGACTTTC
CSASFREGQDGANVLTF
>.|TRBD1|TRBJ2-7|TRBV30
TGTGCCTGGAGGGCCCGGGACAGGGCTTACGAGCAGTACTTC
CAWRARDRAYEQYF
>.|TRBD1|TRBJ2-1|TRBV3-1/TRBV3-2
TGTGCCAGCAGCCCTAACAGGGGTCTTTCCAATGAGCAGTTCTTC
CASSPNRGLSNEQFF
>once|TRBD1|TRBJ2-1|TRBV27
TGTGCCAGCAGTTCAACCTTATTTGGGGACAGGGGGTTCAATGAGCAGTTCTTC
CASSSTLFGDRGFNEQFF
>once|TRBD1|TRBJ2-2|TRBV27
TGTGCCAGCAGTCCCTGGGACAGGGGCCACACCGGGGAGCTGTTTTTT
CASSPWDRGHTGELFF
>.|.|TRBJ2-2|TRBV27
TGTGCCAGCAGATCTGCAGGACAGTCCACCGGGGAGCTGTTTTTT
CASRSAGQSTGELFF
>.|.|TRBJ2-1|TRBV5-6
TGTGCCAGCAGCTTTGGTACGGATGAGCAGTTCTTC
CASSFGTDEQFF
>.|.|TRBJ2-1|TRBV18
TGTGCCAGCTCACCATCCACGGAGTTCACCTACAATGAGCAGTTCTTC
CASSPSTEFTYNEQFF
>once|.|TRBJ1-1|TRBV6-6
TGTGCCAGCAGTTACCCCCTGGGGGGGTCTGAAGCTTTCTTT
CASSYPLGGSEAFF
>.|.|TRBJ2-7|TRBV30
TGTGCCTGGAGTAAGACAGTCTACGAGCAGTACTTC
CAWSKTVYEQYF
>.|TRBD2|TRBJ2-1|TRBV6-2/TRBV6-3
TGTGCCAGCAGTCCGCGGACTAGCGGGAGAGAGGAGCAGTTCTTC
CASSPRTSGREEQFF
>.|TRBD2|TRBJ2-1|TRBV4-3
TGCGCCAGCAGCCAAGTCCTCCGGGAGGGAACCTACAATGAGCAGTTCTTC
CASSQVLREGTYNEQFF
>once|TRBD2|TRBJ2-1|TRBV3-1/TRBV3-2
TGTGCCAGCAGCCAAATTGGACTAGCCCGTAACTACAATGAGCAGTTCTTC
CASSQIGLARNYNEQFF
>.|.|TRBJ2-7|TRBV6-5
TGTGCCAGCAGTTACTCGAGTGGTCTCGAGTACTTC
CASSYSSGLEYF
>few|TRBD1|TRBJ1-6|TRBV28
TGTGCCAGCAGTTTGCCACTGACAGGGAGGAATTCACCCCTCCACTTT
CASSLPLTGRNSPLHF
>.|.|TRBJ1-3|TRBV2
TGTGCCAGCAGTGTCGAGACCGCGGAGTCTGGAAACACCATATATTTT
CASSVETAESGNTIYF
>.|.|TRBJ1-5|TRBV7-9
TGTGCCAGCAGCCTCACCGAGCAGGGTAATCAGCCCCAGCATTTT
CASSLTEQGNQPQHF
>.|TRBD2|TRBJ2-7|TRBV10-3
TGTGCCATCAGTCAGACTAGCGGCCCGGGCGGTAACGAGCAGTACTTC
CAISQTSGPGGNEQYF
>.|.|TRBJ2-2|TRBV18
TGTGCCAGCTCACCACCGAACACCATGAACACCGGGGAGCTGTTTTTT
CASSPPNTMNTGELFF
>.|.|TRBJ1-2|TRBV11-2
TGTGCCAGCAGCTCCCCCGAGCGTCGGGAAGGTGGCTACACCTTC
CASSSPERREGGYTF
>.|TRBD2|TRBJ2-1|TRBV6-2/TRBV6-3
TGTGCCAGCAGTTACTTTGGGACTAGCGGGAGCTACAATGAGCAGTTCTTC
CASSYFGTSGSYNEQFF
>few|.|TRBJ1-1|TRBV6-6
TGTGCCAGCAGTTTCGAGGGGGAGAATGCTGAAGCTTTCTTT
CASSFEGENAEAFF
>once|TRBD1|TRBJ1-1|TRBV3-1/TRBV3-2
TGTGCCAGCAGCCGACAGGGTTATTACACTGAAGCTTTCTTT
CASSRQGYYTEAFF
>.|TRBD2|TRBJ2-1|TRBV6-6
TGTGCCAGCAGTCCCGGGGCGGGAGGTGTCTCCTACAATGAGCAGTTCTTC
CASSPGAGGVSYNEQFF
>.|.|TRBJ2-7|TRBV7-9
TGTGCCAGCAGCGGAGTAGCTGCGGGAAGGGAGCAGTACTTC
CASSGVAAGREQYF
>.|.|TRBJ2-2|TRBV11-2
TGTGCCAGCAGCTTCGGGGTGGGGCTGTTTTTT
CASSFGVGLFF
>.|.|TRBJ2-2|TRBV21-1
TGTGCCAGCAGCAAAGAGGTAACTAGCGGTGCGAACACCGGGGAGCTGTTTTTT
CASSKEVTSGANTGELFF
>.|.|TRBJ1-5|TRBV28
TGTGCCAGCAGTTTCCTCGGTGGGGGCCAGCCCCAGCATTTT
CASSFLGGGQPQHF
>few|TRBD1|TRBJ1-1|TRBV5-5
TGTGCCAGCAGCCCCAGGACAGGCCCCAGCACTGAAGCTTTCTTT
CASSPRTGPSTEAFF
>once|.|TRBJ1-3|TRBV18
TGTGCCAGCTCACCACTCGACAGCCCCATTATCACGAGCTCTGGAAACACCATATATTTT
CASSPLDSPIITSSGNTIYF
>.|.|TRBJ1-1|TRBV19
TGTGCCAGTATCGGGGGGTACACTGAAGCTTTCTTT
CASIGGYTEAFF
>.|TRBD1|TRBJ1-1|TRBV6-2/TRBV6-3
TGTGCCAGCAGTTACTCTGACAGAGGACAGGGGGGCCCTGAAGCTTTCTTT
CASSYSDRGQGGPEAFF
>.|.|TRBJ1-5|TRBV5-1
TGCGCCAGCAGCCCCCTTGGAGGGTCGGGGGGGAATCAGCCCCAGCATTTT
CASSPLGGSGGNQPQHF
>.|TRBD1|TRBJ2-7|TRBV27
TGTGCCAGCAGTTCCCGGACAGGGACGGTCGAGCAGTACTTC
CASSSRTGTVEQYF
>.|.|TRBJ1-1|TRBV5-1
TGCGCCAGCAGGGCAATGAACACTGAAGCTTTCTTT
CASRAMNTEAFF
>.|.|TRBJ1-6|TRBV7-2
TGTGCCAGCAGCGCTCAAGGGAGCTCCTATAATTCACCCCTCCACTTT
CASSAQGSSYNSPLHF
>.|TRBD2|TRBJ2-7|TRBV14
TGTGCCAGCAGCCAATTGGGAACTAGCGGGACCTCCGGGGTCTACGAGCAGTACTTC
CASSQLGTSGTSGVYEQYF
>few|TRBD2|TRBJ2-7|TRBV27
TGTGCCAGCAGTTCCCCTACTAGCGGGAGCTCCTACGAGCAGTACTTC
CASSSPTSGSSYEQYF
>.|TRBD2|TRBJ2-7|TRBV5-1
TGCGCCAGCAGCTTGGCCGGGACTAGCGCCTCCTACGAGCAGTACTTC
CASSLAGTSASYEQYF
>.|.|TRBJ2-7|TRBV7-2
TGTGCCAGCAGCTTTACGGGACTCCTCTCCTACGAGCAGTACTTC
CASSFTGLLSYEQYF
>once|.|TRBJ1-1|TRBV6-6
TGTGCCAGCAGTTCTTCACCAGGGCGGACTGAAGCTTTCTTT
CASSSSPGRTEAFF
>.|TRBD2|TRBJ2-2|TRBV18
TGTGCCAGCTCACCAACTCCGGCGGGAGGGCCTGCCGGGGAGCTGTTTTTT
CASSPTPAGGPAGELFF
>few|.|TRBJ2-1|TRBV30
TGTGCCTGGGAGGACAGTGGCCATGAGCAGTTCTTC
CAWEDSGHEQFF
>.|.|TRBJ2-3|TRBV11-2
TGTGCCAGCAGCTCGGAGACTAGTCTGGATGCGCAGTATTTT
CASSSETSLDAQYF
>.|.|TRBJ2-1|TRBV29-1
TGCAGCGTTGTACAACAAACAGGGCGCAGTAACAATGAGCAGTTCTTC
CSVVQQTGRSNNEQFF
>.|TRBD2|TRBJ2-1|TRBV14
TGTGCCAGCAGCCACAGCGGGATGGGGAATGAGCAGTTCTTC
CASSHSGMGNEQFF
>once|.|TRBJ2-7|TRBV5-6
TGTGCCAGCAGCTTGGGAGCGGAGGGTTCCTACGAGCAGTACTTC
CASSLGAEGSYEQYF
>.|.|TRBJ1-2|TRBV7-2
TGTGCCAGCAGCCAACCGGCGGACTATGGCTACACCTTC
CASSQPADYGYTF
>.|TRBD2|TRBJ2-5|TRBV9
TGTGCCAGCAGCGCCACCCCGGGACTAGCGGGAGAAGAGACCCAGTACTTC
CASSATPGLAGEETQYF
>.|.|TRBJ1-3|TRBV3-1/TRBV3-2
TGTGCCAGCAGCGCGGCCGGAAACACCATATATTTT
CASSAAGNTIYF